The sequence of this T cell receptor beta chain was determined in a study of blood T cell repertoires in COVID-19 (dated by TCRdb to 2020 to 2022). A note on the overall study: Samples covering the acute and convalescent phases of COVID-19 were provided by collaborators in the United States, Italy and Spain. The material from the prospective study consisted of cDNA or gDNA derived from T cells, B-cell-depleted T cells, or PBMCs. HLA class I and class II types, where available, came from metadata supplied by the sample provider rather than from assay-based typing. Subjects who had been exposed to COVID-19, were actively infected with it, or had recovered from it provided the deeply sampled blood TCRbeta repertoires that made up the dataset. Nearly every sample came with metadata listing a de-identified subject ID, COVID-19 status, age in years and sex. The repertoires were released in a freely available public database intended as a resource for research on the immune response to SARS-CoV-2. Samples were obtained from the ongoing ImmuneRACE study (first 160 participants) and from 1,200 or so subjects provided by 6 global collaborators. What the work shows at the level of the full study, not this receptor alone: How much clinical and demographic metadata was included differed by source and by participant, and the metadata was provided uncurated.

The immunoSEQ Assay, a bias-controlled multiplex PCR, was used to amplify TCRbeta CDR3 regions from genomic DNA. On the study's bioinformatics: Within the assay, amplification of reference gene primers was used to estimate how many nucleated cells each sample contained. Sequence reads were collapsed and filtered to measure the absolute abundance of every unique TCRbeta CDR3 rearrangement. Productive Simpson clonality was computed per sample as the square root of Simpson's diversity index over productive rearrangements. TCRdb's version of the immuneACCESS table is confined to in-frame rearrangements and falls short of the full clone set. An unresolved V gene accounts for under half of the shortfall where checked; the remainder is of unknown origin. For V, J and clone size, that table is used; D and trimming come from the DNA. This sample holds 300,000 to 350,000 clones; over 90% were observed only once. The biggest ten clones account for around 3.9% of the sample.

Participants in the prospective study were aged about 18 to 100 years, lived in over 20 United States geographic areas, and enrolled through a virtual design. Cohort assignment in the prospective study relied on participant-reported clinical history from a screening survey and a study questionnaire. A participant counted as exposed if, within 2 weeks of entering the study, that participant had been in contact with someone who had a PCR-confirmed or clinician-diagnosed COVID-19 case. In the prospective study, mobile phlebotomists collected whole blood, serum and a nasopharyngeal or oropharyngeal swab from each participant. Prospective study participants could optionally give additional blood draws and questionnaires over an approximately 2-month period. Before DNA extraction, prospective study blood samples were shipped either frozen or at room temperature. Regarding this clone: Its antigen is currently not known. Base qualities are not recorded, but no much larger clone differs from it by a single base.

Material: PBMCs or T cells enriched from blood (not recorded which). The clonotype comes from a young woman who had been exposed to COVID-19.

Here the CDR3 is given as CASTDTLNNYGYTF. The DNA sequence reads TGTGCCAGCACTGACACCCTTAATAACTATGGCTACACCTTC. Recombination linked TRBV3-1 (or the pseudogene TRBV3-2) to TRBJ1-2, with the D gene not confidently named. Including the terminal cysteine and phenylalanine, the CDR3 comprises 14 residues. Of the read, only the CDR3 DNA is kept; its 42 bases are in frame from base 1. CDR1 and CDR2 are read off the germline V gene (reference sequence) as LGHDT and YNNKEL. V and J lose 7 bases and 1 base, and a span of 13 bases separates them.